Sequencing of this T cell receptor beta chain was carried out in a study of blood T cell repertoires in COVID-19. Across the study: Samples representing acute and convalescent COVID-19 were sourced from the United States, Italy and Spain.

J lost 5 bases, V lost 5 bases, and 13 bases had no gene match. This CDR3 is 16 amino acids long. CDR1 is MNHEY and CDR2 is SVGEGT in the germline V gene. Methods used by the authors: Estimated nucleated cell counts came from reference gene primer amplification. TCRdb keeps only in-frame clones here, not all; method: immunoSEQ multiplex PCR. V and J calls and clone size are those listed in that table; D and trimming were worked out from the DNA. Of roughly 100,000 clones detected, around 91% appear once; the ten largest clones hold over 5%. The material sequenced was peripheral blood. This TCR was sampled from a man younger than 35 with COVID-19, enrolled during active disease. V is TRBV6-2 or TRBV6-3 and J is TRBJ1-1; 8 nucleotides line up with TRBD1. The CDR3 sequence is CASSKFSGGAGTEAFF. In DNA form, the CDR3 reads TGTGCCAGCAGTAAATTCTCAGGGGGCGCGGGAACTGAAGCTTTCTTT.